The 22 T cell receptor beta chains below come from one sample, sequenced in a study of blood T cell repertoires in COVID-19. This table comes from immunoSEQ multiplex PCR, and its TCRdb copy is limited to in-frame clones, with some not included. The table has about 68,000 clones, approximately 90% seen once. The material sequenced was peripheral blood. The receptors were sampled from a woman aged 45-65 years with COVID-19, enrolled during active disease.

The V gene is TRBV29-1, the J gene TRBJ2-7, with D perhaps TRBD2 (6 bases). Looked up from germline, CDR1 is SQVTM and CDR2 is ANQGSEA. Trimming took off 7 bases at V and 5 bases at J, with 15 bases between the two ends. The CDR3 sequence is 12 residues long. The CDR3 spells CSAKGLSNEQYF. The CDR3 DNA is TGCAGCGCCAAGGGACTGTCCAACGAGCAGTACTTC.

The chain employs TRBV18 and TRBJ2-5; D is undetermined. The CDR3 contains 12 residues. Per the germline V gene, CDR1 is KGHSH and CDR2 is LQKENI. Deletions cut 6 bases from V and 6 bases from J, with 11 bases between. The CDR3 DNA reads as TGTGCCAGCTCGTTTGGTGGCCAGACCCAGTACTTC. It specifies CASSFGGQTQYF.

This clone was detected a few times. The chain carries TRBV3-1 (or the pseudogene TRBV3-2) and TRBJ2-3; D possibly corresponds to TRBD2 (6 bases). The CDR3 contains 13 residues. The ends were cut back, 3 bases at V and 6 bases at J, with 10 bases in the middle. Germline V gene sequence: CDR1 LGHDT, CDR2 YNNKEL (reference sequence). The CDR3 DNA reads as TGTGCCAGCAGCCACTTGGGACTTGATACGCAGTATTTT. Translation: CASSHLGLDTQYF.

This chain uses TRBV24-1 with TRBJ2-1, with TRBD2 matching over 10 bases. This CDR3 is 18 amino acids long. J gave up 8 bases and V 4 bases, and 16 bases lay outside the gene matches. Germline V gives CDR1 KGHDR, CDR2 SFDVKD. CDR3 in amino acids: CATSDWASGRASADEQFF. DNA of the CDR3: TGTGCCACCAGTGACTGGGCGAGCGGGAGGGCCTCGGCAGATGAGCAGTTCTTC.

The J gene is TRBJ1-2, the V gene TRBV6-2 or TRBV6-3, with D maybe TRBD1 (6 bases). Looked up from germline, CDR1 is MNHEY and CDR2 is SVGEGT. This CDR3 has 16 amino acids. V gave up 0 bases and J gave up 4 bases, with 15 bases separating them. CDR3 loop: CASSYSRSRGFYGYTF. The CDR3 nucleotides read TGTGCCAGCAGTTACTCGAGAAGCAGGGGATTCTATGGCTACACCTTC.

The J gene is TRBJ1-1, the V gene TRBV5-1; D remains ambiguous. This CDR3 comprises 13 residues. Germline lookup yields CDR1 SGHRS and CDR2 YFSETQ. The V and J ends lost 4 bases and 0 bases respectively, with 7 bases between them. The CDR3 nucleotides are TGCGCCAGCAGCAAGGAGATGAACACTGAAGCTTTCTTT. Amino acids: CASSKEMNTEAFF.

The V gene is TRBV27, the J gene TRBJ2-5; the D gene is possibly TRBD2 (5 bases). The CDR3 has 15 amino acids. CDR1 is MNHEY and CDR2 is SMNVEV in the germline V gene (reference sequence). Trimming removed 0 bases at V and 2 bases at J, with 10 bases between. This CDR3 is CASSLSSGRQETQYF. CDR3 in DNA: TGTGCCAGCAGTTTATCGAGCGGCAGACAAGAGACCCAGTACTTC.

The rearrangement links TRBV30 to TRBJ2-7; TRBD2 matches 9 bases. V trimming: 0 bases; J trimming: 5 bases; junction bases outside the gene matches: 8. CDR3 length: 15 residues. Germline V gene sequence: CDR1 GTSNPN, CDR2 SVGIG (reference sequence). CDR3 residues: CAWSVRAGGPHEQYF. The CDR3 DNA reads as TGTGCCTGGAGTGTTCGGGCGGGAGGGCCCCACGAGCAGTACTTC.

This chain joins TRBV14 and TRBJ2-3, with 8 bases identical to TRBD2. Trimming cost V 0 bases and J 7 bases; bases outside gene matches: 6. CDR3 size: 15 residues. Germline V lookup: CDR1 SGHDN, CDR2 FVKESK. As DNA, the CDR3 is TGTGCCAGCAGCCAAGATTTAAGCGGGAGTTATACGCAGTATTTT. The encoded protein is CASSQDLSGSYTQYF.

The V and J genes are TRBV10-3 and TRBJ2-3, with 10 positions matching TRBD1. V trimming: 4 bases; J trimming: 3 bases; junction bases outside the gene matches: 7. Germline V gene data show CDR1 as ENHRY and CDR2 as SYGVKD. The CDR3 has 16 amino acids. The CDR3 region has the DNA TGTGCCATCAGTGGTAGGGGACAGGGGCGAACAGATACGCAGTATTTT. Residues: CAISGRGQGRTDTQYF.

This chain connects TRBV28 to TRBJ1-2; D is unresolved. The CDR3 covers 11 residues. CDR1 is MDHEN and CDR2 is SYDVKM in the germline V gene. V gave up 7 bases and J gave up 4 bases, with 7 bases separating them. This chain's CDR3 is CASIGSYGYTF. The DNA of the CDR3 is TGTGCCAGCATAGGGAGCTATGGCTACACCTTC.

The table lists this clone with a few counts. This rearrangement joins TRBV13 to TRBJ2-7; D unresolved. Germline CDR1 reads PRHDT; CDR2 reads FYEKMQ (reference sequence). Trimming took 2 bases from V and 9 from J, leaving 17 bases between them. The CDR3 loop spans 14 amino acids. CDR3 nucleotides: TGTGCCAGCAGCTTACTACAGCAGCCTTTAGGGCAGTACTTC. It is translated as CASSLLQQPLGQYF.

The V call is TRBV6-6, the J call TRBJ2-7, with TRBD1 as a possible D gene (6 bases). The CDR3 is 12 residues long. In germline, CDR1 is MNHNY, CDR2 SVGAGI (reference sequence). V was shortened by 10 bases and J by 5 bases, with 15 bases between the two germline ends. CDR3 DNA: TGTGCCACGTACGGGACAATCCACGAGCAGTACTTC. Its protein is CATYGTIHEQYF.

This rearrangement joins TRBV4-1 to TRBJ2-1; possible D gene TRBD1, 5 bases. CDR1 is MGHRA and CDR2 is YSYEKL in the germline V gene. The CDR3 has 12 residues. Trimming took 4 bases from V and 6 from J, leaving 7 bases between them. The CDR3 region has the DNA TGCGCCAGCAGCCCCAGGGTCAATGAGCAGTTCTTC. Amino acids: CASSPRVNEQFF.

The genes are TRBV7-2 and TRBJ1-2, with a tentative D call TRBD1 (5 bases). CDR3 size: 17 residues. Germline V gives CDR1 SGHTA, CDR2 FQGNSA. V dropped 1 base and J dropped 4 bases, with 19 bases sitting between them. The CDR3 bases are TGTGCCAGCAGCTTAGACACGTCCAGGGAACCGATCTATGGCTACACCTTC. It encodes CASSLDTSREPIYGYTF.

This clone ranks as medium-sized. The chain recombines TRBV10-3 with TRBJ1-5, with D possibly being TRBD1 (5 bases). V was pared by 0 bases and J by 5 bases, with 8 bases between. The CDR3 is 14 amino acids. The germline CDR1 and CDR2 sequences are ENHRY and SYGVKD. The CDR3 reads CAISESRGDQPQHF. The CDR3 DNA follows: TGTGCCATCAGTGAGTCTCGGGGGGATCAGCCCCAGCATTTT.

This chain connects TRBV3-1 (or the pseudogene TRBV3-2) to TRBJ2-1; 10 positions agree with TRBD1. The CDR3 is 16 residues long. With V trimmed by 3 bases and J by 6 bases, 8 bases remained unmatched. CDR1 LGHDT and CDR2 YNNKEL come from the germline V gene (reference sequence). CDR3 DNA: TGTGCCAGCAGCCAGCACACCGGGACAGGGGTCAATGAGCAGTTCTTC. Its translation is CASSQHTGTGVNEQFF.

Only a few counts were recorded for this clone. J is TRBJ2-1 and V is TRBV28; maybe TRBD1 (5 bases). The CDR3 covers 14 residues. Germline V gene lookup returns CDR1 MDHEN and CDR2 SYDVKM. The V end was cut by 3 bases, the J end by 7 bases, with 13 bases between. DNA of the CDR3: TGTGCCAGCAGTTTCGGGCAGGGAAGGAATGAGCAGTTCTTC. Its translation is CASSFGQGRNEQFF. Filled out from reference TRBV28 and TRBJ2-1, the complete variable domain reads DVKVTQSSRYLVKRTGEKVFLECVQDMDHENMFWYRQDPGLGLRLIYFSYDVKMKEKGDIPEGYSVSREKKERFSLILESASTNQTSMYLCASSFGQGRNEQFFGPGTRLTVL.

The rearrangement uses TRBV7-2 and TRBJ2-1; D is possibly TRBD1 (6 bases). The CDR3 has 13 amino acids. Germline CDR1 is SGHTA and CDR2 is FQGNSA. V lost 7 bases and J 6 bases, leaving 13 bases between the germline ends. The CDR3 sequence: CASTARGSNEQFF. The CDR3 region has the DNA TGTGCCAGCACGGCGAGGGGGAGCAATGAGCAGTTCTTC.

The rearrangement uses TRBV7-9 and TRBJ2-5; the match to TRBD2 covers 8 bases. The CDR3 totals 15 residues. Germline CDR1 and CDR2: SEHNR and FQNEAQ (reference sequence). With 4 bases clipped from V and 1 base from J, the junction kept 5 bases outside the gene matches. CDR3 sequence (DNA): TGTGCCAGCAGCTCCCGACTAGCGCGCCAAGAGACCCAGTACTTC. This translates into CASSSRLARQETQYF.

The V gene is TRBV6-5, the J gene TRBJ2-7; 7 nucleotides align to TRBD1. Per germline, CDR1 MNHEY and CDR2 SVGAGI. Trimming at V came to 10 bases and at J to 8 bases, leaving 8 bases not matched to a gene. The CDR3 is 11 residues long. The CDR3 protein is CATQDRAQQYF. DNA for the CDR3: TGTGCCACTCAAGACAGGGCCCAGCAGTACTTC.

This clone was seen a few times. This chain uses TRBV5-1 with TRBJ2-3, with 9 bases matching TRBD2. With 2 bases clipped from V and 2 bases from J, the junction kept 6 bases outside the gene matches. Looked up from germline, CDR1 is SGHRS and CDR2 is YFSETQ. The CDR3 has 16 residues. The CDR3 DNA reads TGCGCCAGCAGCTTCTCGACTAGCGGTCCCACAGATACGCAGTATTTT. Translated: CASSFSTSGPTDTQYF.